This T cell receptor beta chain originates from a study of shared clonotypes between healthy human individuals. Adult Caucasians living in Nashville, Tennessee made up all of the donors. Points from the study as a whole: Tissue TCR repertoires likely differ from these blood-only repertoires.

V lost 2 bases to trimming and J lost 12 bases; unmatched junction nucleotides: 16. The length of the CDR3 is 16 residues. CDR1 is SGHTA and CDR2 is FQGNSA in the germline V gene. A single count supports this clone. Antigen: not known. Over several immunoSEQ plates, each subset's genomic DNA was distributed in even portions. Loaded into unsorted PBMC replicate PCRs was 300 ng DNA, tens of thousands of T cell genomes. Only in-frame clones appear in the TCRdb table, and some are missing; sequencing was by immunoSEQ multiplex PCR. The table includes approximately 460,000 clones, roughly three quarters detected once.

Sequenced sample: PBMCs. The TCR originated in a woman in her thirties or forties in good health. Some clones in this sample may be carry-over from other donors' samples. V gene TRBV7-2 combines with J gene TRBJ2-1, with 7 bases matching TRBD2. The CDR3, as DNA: TGTGCCAGCAGCTTACGGTGGCTAGCGGTAGGTAACGGGCAGTTCTTC. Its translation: CASSLRWLAVGNGQFF. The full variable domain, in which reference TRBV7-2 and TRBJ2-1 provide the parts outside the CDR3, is GAGVSQSPSNKVTEKGKDVELRCDPISGHTALYWYRQSLGQGLEFLIYFQGNSAPDKSGLPSDRFSAERTGGSVSTLTIQRTQQEDSAVYLCASSLRWLAVGNGQFFGPGTRLTVL.